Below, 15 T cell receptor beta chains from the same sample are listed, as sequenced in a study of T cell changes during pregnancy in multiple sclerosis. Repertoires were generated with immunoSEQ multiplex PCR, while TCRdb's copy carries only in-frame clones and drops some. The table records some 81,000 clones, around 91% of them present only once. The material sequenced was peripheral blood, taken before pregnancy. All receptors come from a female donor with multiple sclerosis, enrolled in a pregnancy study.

The CDR3 sequence: CSVRQGYGYTF. The CDR3 nucleotides are TGCAGCGTTAGACAGGGCTATGGCTACACCTTC. The chain carries TRBV29-1 and TRBJ1-2; 7 nucleotides line up with TRBD1. Per the germline V gene, CDR1 is SQVTM and CDR2 is ANQGSEA. V gave up 5 bases and J gave up 4 bases; unmatched junction bases: 1. The CDR3 extends over 11 amino acids.

In nucleotides, the CDR3 is TGCGCCAGCAGCGCCCGACAGGGGGCCCCAAACGAGCAGTACTTC. Translation gives CASSARQGAPNEQYF. The chain uses TRBV5-1 and TRBJ2-7; 10 nucleotides line up with TRBD1. CDR1 and CDR2 (germline): SGHRS, YFSETQ. The V segment lost 4 bases and the J segment 5 bases; nucleotides outside the gene matches: 9. CDR3 size: 15 residues.

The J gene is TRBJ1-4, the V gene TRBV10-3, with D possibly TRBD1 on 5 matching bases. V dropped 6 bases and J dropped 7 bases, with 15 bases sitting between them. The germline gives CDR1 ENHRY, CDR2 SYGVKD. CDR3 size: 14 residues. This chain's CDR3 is CAIRRGLESEKLFF. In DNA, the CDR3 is TGTGCCATCAGGAGGGGACTTGAGAGTGAAAAACTGTTTTTT.

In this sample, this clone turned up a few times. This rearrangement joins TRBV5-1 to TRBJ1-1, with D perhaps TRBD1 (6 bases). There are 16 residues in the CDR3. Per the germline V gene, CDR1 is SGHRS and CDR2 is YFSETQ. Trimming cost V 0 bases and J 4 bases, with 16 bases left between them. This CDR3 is CASSLAAGALGTEAFF. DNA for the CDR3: TGCGCCAGCAGCTTGGCGGCGGGGGCTCTGGGCACTGAAGCTTTCTTT.

The CDR3 spells CASPANGQQTNPLGYGYTF. The CDR3 DNA reads TGTGCCAGCCCTGCCAATGGACAGCAGACTAACCCCCTAGGGTATGGCTACACCTTC. The chain combines TRBV21-1 with TRBJ1-2; whether TRBD1, the table's D call, matches the DNA was not checked. TRBV21-1 has pseudogene status. CDR3 length equals 19 residues.

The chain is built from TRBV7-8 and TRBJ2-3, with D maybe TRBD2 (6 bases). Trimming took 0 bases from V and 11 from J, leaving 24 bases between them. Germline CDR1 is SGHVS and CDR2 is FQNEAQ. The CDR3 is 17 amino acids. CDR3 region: CASSLAWDGGFPEGQYF. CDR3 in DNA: TGTGCCAGCAGCTTAGCGTGGGACGGGGGATTCCCCGAAGGGCAGTATTTT.

This chain's CDR3 is CATSRTRTGGRGYTF. In DNA, the CDR3 is TGTGCCACCAGCAGAACCCGGACAGGGGGACGTGGCTACACCTTC. This chain uses TRBV15 with TRBJ1-2; 10 bases are shared with TRBD1. This CDR3 has 15 residues. Germline V CDR1 and CDR2: LNHNV, YYDKDF (reference sequence). V was clipped by 2 bases and J by 7 bases; unmatched bases: 7.

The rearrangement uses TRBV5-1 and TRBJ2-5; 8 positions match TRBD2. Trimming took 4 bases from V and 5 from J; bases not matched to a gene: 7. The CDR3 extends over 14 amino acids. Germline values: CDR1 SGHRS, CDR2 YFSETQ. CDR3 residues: CASSPGGGAETQYF. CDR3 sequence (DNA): TGCGCCAGCAGCCCGGGGGGGGGAGCGGAGACCCAGTACTTC.

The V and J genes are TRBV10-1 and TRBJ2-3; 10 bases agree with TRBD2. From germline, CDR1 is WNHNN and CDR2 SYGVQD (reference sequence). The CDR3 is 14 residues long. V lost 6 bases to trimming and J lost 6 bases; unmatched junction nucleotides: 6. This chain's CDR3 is CASSLAGVWDTQYF. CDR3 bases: TGCGCCAGCAGCCTAGCGGGGGTTTGGGATACGCAGTATTTT.

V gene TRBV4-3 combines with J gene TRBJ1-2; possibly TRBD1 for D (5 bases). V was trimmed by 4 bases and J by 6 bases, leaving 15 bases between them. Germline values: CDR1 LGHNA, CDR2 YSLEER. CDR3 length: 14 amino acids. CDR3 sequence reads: CASSLRTSGHGYTF. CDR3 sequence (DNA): TGCGCCAGCAGCCTCCGGACAAGCGGGCATGGCTACACCTTC.

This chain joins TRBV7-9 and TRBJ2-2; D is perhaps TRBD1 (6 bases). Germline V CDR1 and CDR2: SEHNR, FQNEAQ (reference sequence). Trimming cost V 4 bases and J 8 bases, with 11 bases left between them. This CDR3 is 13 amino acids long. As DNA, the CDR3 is TGTGCCAGCAGCTCACAGGGTATGGGGGAGCTGTTTTTT. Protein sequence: CASSSQGMGELFF.

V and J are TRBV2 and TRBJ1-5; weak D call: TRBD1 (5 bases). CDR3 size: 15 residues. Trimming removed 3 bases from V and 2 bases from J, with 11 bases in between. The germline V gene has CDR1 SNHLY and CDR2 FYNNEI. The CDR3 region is CASSDSGLGNQPQHF. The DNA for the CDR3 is TGTGCCAGCAGTGATTCGGGACTAGGCAATCAGCCCCAGCATTTT.

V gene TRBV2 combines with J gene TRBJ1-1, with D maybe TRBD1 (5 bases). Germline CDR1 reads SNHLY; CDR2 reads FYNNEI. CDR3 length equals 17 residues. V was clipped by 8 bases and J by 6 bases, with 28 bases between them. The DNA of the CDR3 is TGTGCCAGCCAGGCGGGGGGGGGTATGGGCGTAAATCCTGAAGCTTTCTTT. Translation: CASQAGGGMGVNPEAFF.

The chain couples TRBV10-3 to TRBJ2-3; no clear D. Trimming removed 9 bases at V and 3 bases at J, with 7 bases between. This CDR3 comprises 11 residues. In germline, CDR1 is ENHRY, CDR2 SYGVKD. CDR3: CAIRATDTQYF. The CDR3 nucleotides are TGTGCCATTAGAGCGACAGATACGCAGTATTTT.

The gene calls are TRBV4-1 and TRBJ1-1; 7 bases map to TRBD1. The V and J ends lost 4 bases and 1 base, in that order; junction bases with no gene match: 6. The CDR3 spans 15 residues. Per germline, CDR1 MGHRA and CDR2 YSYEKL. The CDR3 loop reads CASSPPGQWNTEAFF. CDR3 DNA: TGCGCCAGCAGCCCCCCGGGACAGTGGAACACTGAAGCTTTCTTT.